A single sample is the source of the 10 T cell receptor beta chains below, sequenced in a study of CD8 T cells in ankylosing spondylitis. These receptors have no known antigen. General observations from the study: It appeared that ankylosing spondylitis blood was characterized by a TCR beta motif of eight highly homologous variants.

A single record per CDR3 protein comes from TCRdb applying MiXCR to the 5' RACE reads. The sample includes 700,000 to 850,000 distinct CDR3 sequences, around 11% of them seen just once. Sequenced material: blood, either unsorted or a sorted T cell fraction (not recorded which). These receptors all come from a male donor with ankylosing spondylitis.

This clonotype was counted at least ten times. This chain links TRBV12-3 or TRBV12-4 with TRBJ2-5; 7 nucleotides line up with TRBD1. Losses at the gene ends were 3 bases for V and 5 bases for J; bases not matched to a gene: 12. This CDR3 comprises 16 residues. CDR3 sequence reads: CASSFGTVVRRETQYF. The CDR3 DNA is TGTGCCAGCAGTTTCGGGACAGTTGTCCGGAGGGAGACCCAGTACTTC.

V gene TRBV7-9 combines with J gene TRBJ1-5, with D perhaps TRBD1 (6 bases). CDR3 length: 15 residues. V dropped 5 bases and J dropped 2 bases, with 13 bases sitting between them. From germline, CDR1 is SEHNR and CDR2 FQNEAQ (reference sequence). Here the CDR3 reads CASSRGGAGNQPQHF. In nucleotides, the CDR3 is TGTGCCAGCAGCCGAGGGGGGGCAGGCAATCAGCCCCAGCATTTT.

This clonotype has at least ten counts. The CDR3 protein is CSARRGQNTEAFF. In nucleotides, the CDR3 is TGCAGTGCTAGACGTGGACAGAACACTGAAGCTTTCTTT. The V call is TRBV20-1, the J call TRBJ1-1; D perhaps matches TRBD1 (5 bases). Per germline, CDR1 DFQATT and CDR2 SNEGSKA (reference sequence). CDR3 length equals 13 residues. V was clipped by 2 bases and J by 1 base, with 8 bases between them.

This clonotype was observed a handful of times. In DNA, the CDR3 is TGTGCCAGTACCCTAACGGGACACTTGGGTACTGAAGCTTTCTTT. Translated, it gives CASTLTGHLGTEAFF. This sequence joins TRBV7-2 and TRBJ1-1, with D perhaps matching TRBD1 (6 bases). Germline assignment: CDR1 SGHTA and CDR2 FQGNSA. V shed 9 bases and J shed 5 bases, with 22 bases lying between them. The CDR3 is 15 residues long.

At least ten counts were recorded for this clonotype. The chain links TRBV29-1 to TRBJ2-3; D remains ambiguous. The CDR3 length is 12 residues. Germline assignment: CDR1 SQVTM and CDR2 ANQGSEA. The CDR3 region is CSDQQGTDTQYF. CDR3 bases: TGCAGTGATCAGCAGGGCACAGATACGCAGTATTTT.

This clonotype was counted only a few times. The chain joins TRBV20-1 to TRBJ2-1; TRBD2 matches at 11 bases. This CDR3 has 15 residues. Germline assignment: CDR1 DFQATT and CDR2 SNEGSKA (reference sequence). Trimming took 4 bases from V and 4 from J; bases not matched to a gene: 6. CDR3 amino acids: CSATSGRSGYNEQFF. The CDR3 region has the DNA TGCAGTGCTACTAGCGGGAGGTCTGGATACAATGAGCAGTTCTTC.

The rearrangement joins TRBV6-4 to TRBJ2-5; 9 bases map to TRBD2. The length of the CDR3 is 14 residues. The junction had 6 bases not matched to a gene; V was cut back by 3 bases and J by 7 bases. In germline, CDR1 is MRHNA, CDR2 SNTAGT. The CDR3 loop reads CASSEERGDGTQYF. DNA for the CDR3: TGTGCCAGCAGTGAAGAGCGGGGGGACGGGACCCAGTACTTC.

This clonotype has at least ten counts. The chain employs TRBV10-3 and TRBJ2-3; D not resolved. V lost 4 bases to trimming and J lost 1 base, with 12 bases between them. The CDR3 sequence is 15 residues long. Germline V lookup: CDR1 ENHRY, CDR2 SYGVKD. The CDR3, as DNA: TGTGCCATCAGTGGCGGCGGCCCCGGCACAGATACGCAGTATTTT. Translating it yields CAISGGGPGTDTQYF.

The table lists this clonotype with a few counts. This chain uses TRBV5-1 with TRBJ2-3; weak D call: TRBD1 (6 bases). Trimming shortened V by 1 base and J by 3 bases, and 12 bases separated the two germline ends. Germline CDR1 and CDR2: SGHRS and YFSETQ. This CDR3 comprises 15 residues. The CDR3 nucleotides read TGCGCCAGCAGCTTGCTAACAGGGATAACAGATACGCAGTATTTT. This sequence encodes CASSLLTGITDTQYF.

The CDR3 reads CASSRIDRSTLGTQYF. In nucleotides, the CDR3 is TGTGCCAGCAGCCGCATAGACAGGTCCACCCTCGGGACCCAGTACTTC. This chain links TRBV5-5 with TRBJ2-5, with D possibly being TRBD1 (6 bases). The CDR3 consists of 16 residues. CDR1 is SGHKS, CDR2 YYEKEE, per germline (reference sequence). V shed 4 bases and J shed 7 bases, with 23 bases lying between them.